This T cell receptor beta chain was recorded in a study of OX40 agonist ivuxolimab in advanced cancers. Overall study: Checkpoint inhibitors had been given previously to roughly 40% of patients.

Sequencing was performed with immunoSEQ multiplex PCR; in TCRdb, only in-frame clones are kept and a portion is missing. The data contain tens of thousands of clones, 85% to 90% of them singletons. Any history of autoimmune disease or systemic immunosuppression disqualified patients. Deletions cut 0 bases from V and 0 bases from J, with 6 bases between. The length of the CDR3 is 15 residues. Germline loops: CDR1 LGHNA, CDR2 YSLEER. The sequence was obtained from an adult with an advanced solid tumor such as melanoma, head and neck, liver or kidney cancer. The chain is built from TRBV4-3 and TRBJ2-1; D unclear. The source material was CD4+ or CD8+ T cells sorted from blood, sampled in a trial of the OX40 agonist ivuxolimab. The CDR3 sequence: CASSQEGSSYNEQFF. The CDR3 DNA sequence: TGCGCCAGCAGCCAAGAAGGTAGCTCCTACAATGAGCAGTTCTTC.